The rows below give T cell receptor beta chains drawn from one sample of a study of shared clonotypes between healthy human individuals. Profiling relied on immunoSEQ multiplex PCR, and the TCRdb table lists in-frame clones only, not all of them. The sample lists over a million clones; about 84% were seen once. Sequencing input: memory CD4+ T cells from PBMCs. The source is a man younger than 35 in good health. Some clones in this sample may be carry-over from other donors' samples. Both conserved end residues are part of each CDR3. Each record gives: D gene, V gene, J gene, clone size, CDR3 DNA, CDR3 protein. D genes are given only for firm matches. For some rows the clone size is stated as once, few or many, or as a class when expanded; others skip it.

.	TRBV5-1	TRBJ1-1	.	TGCGCCAGCCACACAGGGTCCACCCCCAGGGGACCTGAAGCTTTCTTT	CASHTGSTPRGPEAFF
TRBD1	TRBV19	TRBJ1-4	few	TGTGCCAGTAGTAGACAGGGGCTCGGTGAAAAACTGTTTTTT	CASSRQGLGEKLFF
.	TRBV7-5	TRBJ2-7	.	TGTGTCAGAAGCTTGGGTTCAATCTACGAGCAGTACTTC	CVRSLGSIYEQYF
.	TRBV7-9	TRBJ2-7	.	TGTGCCAGCAGCTTCTTACCGGGAGGCGGAGGGGGCTACGAGCAGTACTTC	CASSFLPGGGGGYEQYF
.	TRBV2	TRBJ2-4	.	TGTGCCAGCAGTGAGACGGGGGTGGGCATTCAGTACTTC	CASSETGVGIQYF
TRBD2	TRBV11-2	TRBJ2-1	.	TGTGCCAGCAACTTTCTAGCGGGAGCGAGTGAGCAGTTCTTC	CASNFLAGASEQFF
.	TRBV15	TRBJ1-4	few	TGTGCCACCAGCAGGGACAGACTAAATGAAAAACTGTTTTTT	CATSRDRLNEKLFF
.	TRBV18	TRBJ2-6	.	TGTGCCAGCTCACCATCGGGGTTTGGGGCCAACGTCCTGACTTTC	CASSPSGFGANVLTF
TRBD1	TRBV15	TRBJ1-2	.	TGTGCCACCAGCAGAGGGGGGACAGAAGGCTACACCTTC	CATSRGGTEGYTF
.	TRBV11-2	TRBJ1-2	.	TGTGCCAGCAGCTTAGGCGGGGGTGACTATGGCTACACCTTC	CASSLGGGDYGYTF
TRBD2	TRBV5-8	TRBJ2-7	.	TGTGCCAGCAGCTTGGGACTAGCGGGAGGCGAGCAGTACTTC	CASSLGLAGGEQYF
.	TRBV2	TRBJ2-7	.	TGTGCCAGCAGATCGAACGGGTTAATTTACTACGAGCAGTACTTC	CASRSNGLIYYEQYF
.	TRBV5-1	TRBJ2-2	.	TGCGCCAGCAGCTTGGCCGGACATAACACCGGGGAGCTGTTTTTT	CASSLAGHNTGELFF
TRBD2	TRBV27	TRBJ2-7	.	TGTGCCAGCAGCAGAAGCTGGGGAGGGGCGGGCGAGCAGTACTTC	CASSRSWGGAGEQYF
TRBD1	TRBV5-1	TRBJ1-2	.	TGCGCCAGCAGCGACCAGGGGGCCTATGGCTACACCTTC	CASSDQGAYGYTF
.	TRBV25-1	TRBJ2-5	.	TGTGCCAGCTCGGAGGGCGCGAGAGAGACCCAGTACTTC	CASSEGARETQYF
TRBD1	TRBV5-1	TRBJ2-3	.	TGCGCCAGCAGCCGGGCGGACAGGGAGATAGATACGCAGTATTTT	CASSRADREIDTQYF
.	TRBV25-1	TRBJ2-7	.	TGTGCCAGCACCGGAGATTTCACCTACGAGCAGTACTTC	CASTGDFTYEQYF
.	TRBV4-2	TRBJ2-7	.	TGTGCCAGCAGCCCCCCTGTCTTCAGTTCGCACGAGCAGTACTTC	CASSPPVFSSHEQYF
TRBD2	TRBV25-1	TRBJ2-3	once	TGTGCCAGCAGGGGTGGACTAGCGGCAATCACAGATACGCAGTATTTT	CASRGGLAAITDTQYF
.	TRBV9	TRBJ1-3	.	TGTGCCAGCAGCCCGTCAGGGGTGACTGGAAACACCATATATTTT	CASSPSGVTGNTIYF
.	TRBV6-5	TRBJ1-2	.	TGTGCCAGCAGACAGGATTCTAACTATGGCTACACCTTC	CASRQDSNYGYTF
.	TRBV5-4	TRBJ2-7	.	TGTGCCAGCAGCGGGCAGGGCGACGGCGAGCAGTACTTC	CASSGQGDGEQYF
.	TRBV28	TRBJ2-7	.	TGTGCCAGCAGTTCCAGTCGACTAGTCTACGAGCAGTACTTC	CASSSSRLVYEQYF
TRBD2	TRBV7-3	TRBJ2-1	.	TGTGCCAGCAGTTCACCCCCGGGACTAGCGGTTAATGAGCAGTTCTTC	CASSSPPGLAVNEQFF
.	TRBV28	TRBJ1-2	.	TGTGCCAGCAGGAGAACTCCGAGTGGAGCTTTCTATGGCTACACCTTC	CASRRTPSGAFYGYTF
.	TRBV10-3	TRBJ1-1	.	TGTGCCATCAGCGACGGGACCTACGGGACATCGGCGAAGGCTTTCTTT	CAISDGTYGTSAKAFF
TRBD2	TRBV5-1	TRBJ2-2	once	TGCGCCAGCAGTCACGGGACTAGCGGGAGCACCGGGGAGCTGTTTTTT	CASSHGTSGSTGELFF
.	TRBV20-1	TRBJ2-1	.	TGCAGTGCTAGCATGGCGTTAGAGCAGTTCTTC	CSASMALEQFF
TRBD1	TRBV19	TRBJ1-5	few	TGTGCCAGCCGGGACAGCGAGAGCAATCAGCCCCAGCATTTT	CASRDSESNQPQHF
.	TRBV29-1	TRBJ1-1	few	TGCAGCGTTAGGTGGGGCACTGAAGCTTTCTTT	CSVRWGTEAFF
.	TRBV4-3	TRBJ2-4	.	TGCGCCAGCAGCCAAGACAGCGTAGCCAAAAACATTCAGTACTTC	CASSQDSVAKNIQYF
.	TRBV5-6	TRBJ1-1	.	TGTGCCAGCAGCTTGGGGTCAATAGCTGGGAACACTGAAGCTTTCTTT	CASSLGSIAGNTEAFF
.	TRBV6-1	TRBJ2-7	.	TGTGCCAGCAGTGAGGGTAGGACTGGCTGGTACGAGCAGTACTTC	CASSEGRTGWYEQYF
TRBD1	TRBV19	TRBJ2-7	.	TGTGCCAGTAGTATCAAGGGACAGGGGGCTTACGAGCAGTACTTC	CASSIKGQGAYEQYF
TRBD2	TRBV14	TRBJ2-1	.	TGTGCCAGCTTTCCTAGCGGGATAGGACGACCGGGGCAGTTCTTC	CASFPSGIGRPGQFF
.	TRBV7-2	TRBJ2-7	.	TGTGCCAGCAGCCGGAACCCGCTAGGAACCTACGAGCAGTACTTC	CASSRNPLGTYEQYF
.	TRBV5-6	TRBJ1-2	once	TGTGCCAGCAGCTTGAAGGGAGGGAACGAGTGGGACTATGGCTACACCTTC	CASSLKGGNEWDYGYTF
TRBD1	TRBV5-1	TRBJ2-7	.	TGCGCCAGCAGCTTGGGGACAGGGTACTACGAGCAGTACTTC	CASSLGTGYYEQYF
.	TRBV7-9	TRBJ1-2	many	TGTGCCAGCAGCTTAGGGGGGGACACCACTAACTATGGCTACACCTTC	CASSLGGDTTNYGYTF
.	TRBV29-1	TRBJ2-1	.	TGCAGCGTTGAACCTCAGCGTGGCGCCATGAGGAGCAATGAGCAGTTCTTC	CSVEPQRGAMRSNEQFF
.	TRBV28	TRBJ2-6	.	TGTGCCAGCAGTTTCTCCCGGCCTGGGGCCAACGTCCTGACTTTC	CASSFSRPGANVLTF
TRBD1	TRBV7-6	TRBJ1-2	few	TGTGCCAGCAGCAGGACAGGGGGCGGAGGCTACACCTTC	CASSRTGGGGYTF
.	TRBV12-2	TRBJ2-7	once	TGTGCAAGTCGCTTAGTACAGACAGGGGGCGGCCCCCGCTCCTACGAGCAGTACTTC	CASRLVQTGGGPRSYEQYF
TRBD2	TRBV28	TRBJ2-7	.	TGTGCCAGCGAGACTAGCGGGACTGGGGAGCAGTACTTC	CASETSGTGEQYF
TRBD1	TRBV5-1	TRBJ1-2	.	TGCGCCAGCAGCACGGGACAGCAGGAGGGGTATGGCTACACCTTC	CASSTGQQEGYGYTF
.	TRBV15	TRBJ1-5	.	TGTGCCACCAGCAGAGATCCCCTAGGCAATCAGCCCCAGCATTTT	CATSRDPLGNQPQHF
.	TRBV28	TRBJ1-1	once	TGTGCCAGCAGTTTGTACAGAGCCAACACTGAAGCTTTCTTT	CASSLYRANTEAFF
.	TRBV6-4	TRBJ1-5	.	TGTGCCAGCACCCCCCGACAGTATAGCAATCAGCCCCAGCATTTT	CASTPRQYSNQPQHF
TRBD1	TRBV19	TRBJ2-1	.	TGTGCCAGTAGTATCTCCGGGACAGTGAATGAGCAGTTCTTC	CASSISGTVNEQFF
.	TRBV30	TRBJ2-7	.	TGTGCCTGGAGTGTTGATGCTGAGCAGTACTTC	CAWSVDAEQYF
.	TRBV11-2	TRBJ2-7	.	TGTGCCAGCAGCCCCGTCGGCCACGAGCAGTACTTC	CASSPVGHEQYF
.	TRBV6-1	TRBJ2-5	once	TGTGCCAGCCTCGAAGGACCAGTGCAAGAGACCCAGTACTTC	CASLEGPVQETQYF
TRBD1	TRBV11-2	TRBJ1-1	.	TGTGCCAGCAGCTTAAGACAGGGGACAGTATTATCGAACACTGAAGCTTTCTTT	CASSLRQGTVLSNTEAFF
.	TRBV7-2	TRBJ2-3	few	TGTGCCAGCACCCCCTCCGGCACAGATACGCAGTATTTT	CASTPSGTDTQYF
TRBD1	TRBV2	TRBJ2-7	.	TGTGCCAGCAGTAGACAGGGGGTAGGCTACGAGCAGTACTTC	CASSRQGVGYEQYF
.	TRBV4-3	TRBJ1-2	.	TGCGCCAGCAGCCAAGATCTAGGCAGGGCAATCAACTATGGCTACACCTTC	CASSQDLGRAINYGYTF
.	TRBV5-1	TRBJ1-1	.	TGCGCCAGCAGCTTGGAAGGGGTATACACTGAAGCTTTCTTT	CASSLEGVYTEAFF
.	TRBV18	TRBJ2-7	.	TGTGCCAGCTCACCTAACACCGCCTACGAGCAGTACTTC	CASSPNTAYEQYF